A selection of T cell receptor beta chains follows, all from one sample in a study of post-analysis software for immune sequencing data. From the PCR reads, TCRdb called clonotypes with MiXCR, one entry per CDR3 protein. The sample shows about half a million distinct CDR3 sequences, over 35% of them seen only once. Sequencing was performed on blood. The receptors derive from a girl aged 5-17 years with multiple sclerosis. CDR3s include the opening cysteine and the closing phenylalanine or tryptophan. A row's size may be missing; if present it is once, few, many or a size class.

cdr3_aa: CASSYNRDPTYEQYF
j_call: TRBJ2-7
clone_size: NA
v_call: TRBV6-5

cdr3_aa: CASSLLSRSNNEQFF
j_call: TRBJ2-1
clone_size: few
v_call: TRBV13

cdr3_aa: CSARGSRASYNEQFF
j_call: TRBJ2-1
clone_size: NA
v_call: TRBV20-1

cdr3_aa: CSARDLGDEQFF
j_call: TRBJ2-1
clone_size: NA
v_call: TRBV20-1

cdr3_aa: CASSQDNHANTEAFF
j_call: TRBJ1-1
clone_size: few
v_call: TRBV4-2

cdr3_aa: CSARRGREGTQYF
j_call: TRBJ2-5
clone_size: NA
v_call: TRBV20-1

cdr3_aa: CASSQGTGRTYNEQFF
j_call: TRBJ2-1
clone_size: few
v_call: TRBV4-1

cdr3_aa: CSGLGGMHTEAFF
j_call: TRBJ1-1
clone_size: few
v_call: TRBV29-1

cdr3_aa: CSAAYGTGAETQYF
j_call: TRBJ2-5
clone_size: NA
v_call: TRBV29-1

cdr3_aa: CASNLDRGDTQYF
j_call: TRBJ2-3
clone_size: few
v_call: TRBV6-5

cdr3_aa: CASSAPGHITDTQYF
j_call: TRBJ2-3
clone_size: NA
v_call: TRBV6-6

cdr3_aa: CASSKNHQGIGANVLTF
j_call: TRBJ2-6
clone_size: NA
v_call: TRBV21-1

cdr3_aa: CASSPSAGPGTGELFF
j_call: TRBJ2-2
clone_size: NA
v_call: TRBV18

cdr3_aa: CASSLTGGDGEKLFF
j_call: TRBJ1-4
clone_size: NA
v_call: TRBV3-1

cdr3_aa: CASSFGGLAGYEQFF
j_call: TRBJ2-1
clone_size: NA
v_call: TRBV7-3

cdr3_aa: CASSPNRDNPGYTF
j_call: TRBJ1-2
clone_size: few
v_call: TRBV12-3/TRBV12-4

cdr3_aa: CASSVGDGGGYEQYF
j_call: TRBJ2-7
clone_size: once
v_call: TRBV9

cdr3_aa: CASSRRPAGNTEAFF
j_call: TRBJ1-1
clone_size: NA
v_call: TRBV14

cdr3_aa: CASSVGTGGYYGYTF
j_call: TRBJ1-2
clone_size: once
v_call: TRBV9

cdr3_aa: CAWKQEFSYEQYF
j_call: TRBJ2-7
clone_size: once
v_call: TRBV30

cdr3_aa: CANSPDLSRNQPQHF
j_call: TRBJ1-5
clone_size: NA
v_call: TRBV9

cdr3_aa: CASSTGLSAYEQYF
j_call: TRBJ2-7
clone_size: once
v_call: TRBV5-1

cdr3_aa: CASSERGTYEQYF
j_call: NA
clone_size: NA
v_call: TRBV10-1

cdr3_aa: CASSLMTSGRGSYNEQYF
j_call: NA
clone_size: NA
v_call: TRBV28

cdr3_aa: CSVEAGLALRREETQYF
j_call: TRBJ2-5
clone_size: NA
v_call: TRBV29-1

cdr3_aa: CSATYRQGYNDEQYF
j_call: TRBJ2-7
clone_size: many
v_call: TRBV20-1

cdr3_aa: CASSENNYGYTF
j_call: TRBJ1-2
clone_size: NA
v_call: TRBV25-1

cdr3_aa: CANSQAPRDTQYF
j_call: TRBJ2-3
clone_size: NA
v_call: TRBV3-1

cdr3_aa: CASSGGSQGGYEQYF
j_call: TRBJ2-7
clone_size: NA
v_call: TRBV5-4

cdr3_aa: CASSVNSGVNEKLFF
j_call: TRBJ1-4
clone_size: NA
v_call: TRBV9

cdr3_aa: CAIGEHEQYF
j_call: NA
clone_size: NA
v_call: TRBV10-3

cdr3_aa: CASSLGQSDGYTF
j_call: TRBJ1-2
clone_size: few
v_call: TRBV7-9

cdr3_aa: CASRGQPLYEQYF
j_call: TRBJ2-7
clone_size: once
v_call: TRBV6-1

cdr3_aa: CASSLDSTRDEQYF
j_call: NA
clone_size: NA
v_call: TRBV11-1

cdr3_aa: CSARAPAISYNEQFF
j_call: TRBJ2-1
clone_size: NA
v_call: TRBV20-1

cdr3_aa: CASSSDRATDTQYF
j_call: TRBJ2-3
clone_size: NA
v_call: TRBV5-1

cdr3_aa: CASSDDTYEQYF
j_call: TRBJ2-7
clone_size: few
v_call: TRBV2

cdr3_aa: CSVEERWGYTF
j_call: TRBJ1-2
clone_size: few
v_call: TRBV29-1

cdr3_aa: CASSQVRTDTQYF
j_call: TRBJ2-3
clone_size: NA
v_call: TRBV3-1

cdr3_aa: CASSSWLSGTGRGKLFF
j_call: TRBJ1-4
clone_size: NA
v_call: TRBV7-6

cdr3_aa: CASSYRLGNTEAFF
j_call: TRBJ1-1
clone_size: NA
v_call: TRBV7-9

cdr3_aa: CATASGRTDTQYF
j_call: TRBJ2-3
clone_size: NA
v_call: TRBV28

cdr3_aa: CASSTEVQYEQFF
j_call: TRBJ2-1
clone_size: NA
v_call: TRBV5-4